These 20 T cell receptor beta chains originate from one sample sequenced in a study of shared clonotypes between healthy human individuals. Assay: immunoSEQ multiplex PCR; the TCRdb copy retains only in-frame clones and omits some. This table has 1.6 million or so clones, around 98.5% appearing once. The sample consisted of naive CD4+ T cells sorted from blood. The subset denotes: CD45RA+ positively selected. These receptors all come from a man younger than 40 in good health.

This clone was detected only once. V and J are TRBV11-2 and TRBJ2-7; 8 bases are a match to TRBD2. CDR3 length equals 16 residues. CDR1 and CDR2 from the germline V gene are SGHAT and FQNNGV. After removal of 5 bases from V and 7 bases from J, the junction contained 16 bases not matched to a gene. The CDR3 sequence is CASSQEGRAGVREQYF. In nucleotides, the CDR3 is TGTGCCAGCAGCCAGGAAGGTCGAGCGGGAGTCCGAGAGCAGTACTTC. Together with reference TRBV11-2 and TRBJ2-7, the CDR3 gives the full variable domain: EAGVAQSPRYKIIEKRQSVAFWCNPISGHATLYWYQQILGQGPKLLIQFQNNGVVDDSQLPKDRFSAERLKGVDSTLKIQPAKLEDSAVYLCASSQEGRAGVREQYFGPGTRLTVT.

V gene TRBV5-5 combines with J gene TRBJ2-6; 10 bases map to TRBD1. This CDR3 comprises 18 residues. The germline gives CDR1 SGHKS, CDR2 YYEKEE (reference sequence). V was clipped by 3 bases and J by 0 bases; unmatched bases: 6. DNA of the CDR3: TGTGCCAGCAGCTGGACAGGGGGAACCTCCTCTGGGGCCAACGTCCTGACTTTC. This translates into CASSWTGGTSSGANVLTF.

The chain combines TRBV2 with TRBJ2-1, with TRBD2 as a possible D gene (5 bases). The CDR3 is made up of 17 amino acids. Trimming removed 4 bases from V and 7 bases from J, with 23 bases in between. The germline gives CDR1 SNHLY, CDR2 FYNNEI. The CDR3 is CASSASPRPGGWNEQFF. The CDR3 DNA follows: TGTGCCAGCAGTGCTTCCCCTAGGCCCGGAGGATGGAATGAGCAGTTCTTC.

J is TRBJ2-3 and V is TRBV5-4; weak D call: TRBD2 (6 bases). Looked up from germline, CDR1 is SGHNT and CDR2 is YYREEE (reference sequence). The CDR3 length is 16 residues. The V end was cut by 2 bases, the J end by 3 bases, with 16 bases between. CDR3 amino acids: CASSFHWREGTDTQYF. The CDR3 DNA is TGTGCCAGCAGCTTTCATTGGCGGGAAGGGACAGATACGCAGTATTTT.

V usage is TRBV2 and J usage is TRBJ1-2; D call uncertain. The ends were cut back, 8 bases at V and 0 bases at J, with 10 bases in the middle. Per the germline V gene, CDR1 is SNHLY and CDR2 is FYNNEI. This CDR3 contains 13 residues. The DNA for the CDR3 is TGTGCCAGCGTCGGGTTAGCTAACTATGGCTACACCTTC. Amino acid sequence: CASVGLANYGYTF.

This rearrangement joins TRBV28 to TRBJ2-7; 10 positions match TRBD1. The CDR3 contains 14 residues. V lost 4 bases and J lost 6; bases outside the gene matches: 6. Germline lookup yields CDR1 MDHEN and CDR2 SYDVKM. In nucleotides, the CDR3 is TGTGCCAGCAGTTCCCCCGGGACAGGGGTCGAGCAGTACTTC. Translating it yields CASSSPGTGVEQYF.

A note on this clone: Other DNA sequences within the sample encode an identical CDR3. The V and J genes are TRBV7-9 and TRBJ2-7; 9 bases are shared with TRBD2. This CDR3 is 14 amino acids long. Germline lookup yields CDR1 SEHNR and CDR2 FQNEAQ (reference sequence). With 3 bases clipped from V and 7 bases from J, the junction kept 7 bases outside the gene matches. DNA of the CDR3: TGTGCCAGCAGCTTGGCGGGAGGGCCGGGAGAGCAGTACTTC. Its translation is CASSLAGGPGEQYF. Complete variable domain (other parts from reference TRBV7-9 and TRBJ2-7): DTGVSQNPRHKITKRGQNVTFRCDPISEHNRLYWYRQTLGQGPEFLTYFQNEAQLEKSRLLSDRFSAERPKGSFSTLEIQRTEQGDSAMYLCASSLAGGPGEQYFGPGTRLTVT.

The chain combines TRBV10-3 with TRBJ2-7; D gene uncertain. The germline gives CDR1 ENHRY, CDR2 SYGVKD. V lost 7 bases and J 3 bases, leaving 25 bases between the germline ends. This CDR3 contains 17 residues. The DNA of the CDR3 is TGTGCCATCAAAACTCAAGGGTTACGACTTACCGGCTACGAGCAGTACTTC. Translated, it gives CAIKTQGLRLTGYEQYF.

CDR3 DNA: TGCAGCGCTGGTTCGGGGGTGGGGACTTCGACCTACGAGCAGTACTTC. It is translated as CSAGSGVGTSTYEQYF. This chain uses TRBV29-1 with TRBJ2-7, with a weak D call TRBD2 (6 bases). The germline gives CDR1 SQVTM, CDR2 ANQGSEA. CDR3 length: 16 amino acids. The germline V and J ends were trimmed by 7 bases and 2 bases, with 24 bases remaining between them.

CDR3 residues: CASSLAGTGPQETQYF. CDR3 DNA sequence: TGTGCCAGCAGCTTAGCAGGGACAGGGCCACAAGAGACCCAGTACTTC. The rearrangement links TRBV7-2 to TRBJ2-5; 9 bases map to TRBD1. Germline V gene lookup returns CDR1 SGHTA and CDR2 FQGNSA. The V and J ends lost 0 bases and 2 bases, in that order; junction bases with no gene match: 4. The CDR3 has 16 amino acids.

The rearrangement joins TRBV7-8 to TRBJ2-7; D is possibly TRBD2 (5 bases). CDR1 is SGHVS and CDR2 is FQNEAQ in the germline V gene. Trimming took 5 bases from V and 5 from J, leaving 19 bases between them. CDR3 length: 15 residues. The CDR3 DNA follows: TGTGCCAGCAGCCGGTCCCGACTAACTTTCCACGAGCAGTACTTC. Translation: CASSRSRLTFHEQYF.

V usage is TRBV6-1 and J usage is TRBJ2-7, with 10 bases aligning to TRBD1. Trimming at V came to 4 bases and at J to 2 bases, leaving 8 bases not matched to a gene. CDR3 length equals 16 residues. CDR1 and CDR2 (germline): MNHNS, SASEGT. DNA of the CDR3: TGTGCCAGCAGTGGGGTGACAGGGGGCGACACCTACGAGCAGTACTTC. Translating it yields CASSGVTGGDTYEQYF.

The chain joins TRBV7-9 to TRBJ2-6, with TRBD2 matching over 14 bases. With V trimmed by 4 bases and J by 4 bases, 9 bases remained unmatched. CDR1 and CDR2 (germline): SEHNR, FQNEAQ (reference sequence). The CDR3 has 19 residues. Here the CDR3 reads CASSWPRLAGGSGANVLTF. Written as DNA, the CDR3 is TGTGCCAGCAGCTGGCCAAGACTAGCGGGAGGGTCCGGGGCCAACGTCCTGACTTTC.

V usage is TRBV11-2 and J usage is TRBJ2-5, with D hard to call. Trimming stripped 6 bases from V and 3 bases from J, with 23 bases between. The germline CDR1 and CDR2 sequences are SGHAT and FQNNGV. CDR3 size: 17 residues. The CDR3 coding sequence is TGTGCCAGCAGTGTTAGCCAATCACCGGGCTTAAAAGAGACCCAGTACTTC. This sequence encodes CASSVSQSPGLKETQYF.

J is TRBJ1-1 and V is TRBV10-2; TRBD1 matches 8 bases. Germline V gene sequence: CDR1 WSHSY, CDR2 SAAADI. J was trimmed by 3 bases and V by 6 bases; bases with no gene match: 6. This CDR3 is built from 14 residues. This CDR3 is CASRRDRGDTEAFF. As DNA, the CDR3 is TGCGCCAGCAGGAGAGACAGGGGCGACACTGAAGCTTTCTTT.

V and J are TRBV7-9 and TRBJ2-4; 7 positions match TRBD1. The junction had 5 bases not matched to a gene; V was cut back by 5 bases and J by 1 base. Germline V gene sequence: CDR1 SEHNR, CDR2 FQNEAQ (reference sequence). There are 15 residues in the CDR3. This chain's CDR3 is CASSANRGAKNIQYF. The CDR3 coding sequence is TGTGCCAGCAGCGCAAACAGGGGCGCCAAAAACATTCAGTACTTC.

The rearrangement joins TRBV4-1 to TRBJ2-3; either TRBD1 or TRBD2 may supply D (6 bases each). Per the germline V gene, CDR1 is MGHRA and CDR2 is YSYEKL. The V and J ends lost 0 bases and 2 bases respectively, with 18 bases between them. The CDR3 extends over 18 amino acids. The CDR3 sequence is CASSQDLRRGLSTDTQYF. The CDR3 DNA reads TGCGCCAGCAGCCAAGATTTGAGACGGGGGCTCTCCACAGATACGCAGTATTTT.

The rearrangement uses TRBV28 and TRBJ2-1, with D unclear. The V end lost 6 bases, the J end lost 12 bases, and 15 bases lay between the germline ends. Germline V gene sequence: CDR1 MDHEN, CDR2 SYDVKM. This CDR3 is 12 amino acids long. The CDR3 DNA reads TGTGCCAGCAGAACCTTAGGTTTAGGGCAGTTCTTC. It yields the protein CASRTLGLGQFF.

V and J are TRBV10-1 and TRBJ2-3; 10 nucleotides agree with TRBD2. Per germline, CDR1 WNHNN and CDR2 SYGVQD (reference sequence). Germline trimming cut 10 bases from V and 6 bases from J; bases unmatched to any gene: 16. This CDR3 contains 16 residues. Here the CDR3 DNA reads TGCGCCACCCCGAGGGGGCCTAGCGGGAGTAGGGATACGCAGTATTTT. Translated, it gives CATPRGPSGSRDTQYF.

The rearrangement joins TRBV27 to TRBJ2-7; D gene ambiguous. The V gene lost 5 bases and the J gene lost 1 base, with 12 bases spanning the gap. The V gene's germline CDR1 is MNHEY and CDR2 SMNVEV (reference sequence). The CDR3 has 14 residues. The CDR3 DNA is TGTGCCAGCAGTCGTGGGTATGCTTCCTACGAGCAGTACTTC. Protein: CASSRGYASYEQYF.